The source of this T cell receptor (beta chain) is a study of beta chain features in type 1 diabetes. Study-wide points: Naive, central memory and Treg TCRB repertoires seemed to resemble each other more closely in patients than they did in healthy donors. For TCRB rearrangement, an influence of HLA type remained unresolved here. Patients with Type 1 diabetes showed moderately but significantly shorter TCRB CDR3s in all four CD4+ subsets.

TCRB transcripts that were expressed got sequenced, as all of the isolated RNA had been reverse transcribed. Clones were read by immunoSEQ multiplex PCR, and TCRdb kept only the in-frame ones, dropping some. The sample carries 500,000 to 850,000 clones, roughly an eighth recorded once. This clone has just a few counts. Antigen unknown. Sequencing was performed on naive CD4+ T cells from blood. The receptor was derived from a man between 18 and 35 years old with type 1 diabetes.

The CDR3 bases are TGTGCCTGGAGTGTAGACTCCTTTTACAATGAGCAGTTCTTC. Protein product: CAWSVDSFYNEQFF. The chain combines TRBV30 with TRBJ2-1; D is unresolved. Germline V gene data show CDR1 as GTSNPN and CDR2 as SVGIG (reference sequence). The CDR3 sequence is 14 residues long. The V end was cut by 0 bases, the J end by 4 bases, with 10 bases between.